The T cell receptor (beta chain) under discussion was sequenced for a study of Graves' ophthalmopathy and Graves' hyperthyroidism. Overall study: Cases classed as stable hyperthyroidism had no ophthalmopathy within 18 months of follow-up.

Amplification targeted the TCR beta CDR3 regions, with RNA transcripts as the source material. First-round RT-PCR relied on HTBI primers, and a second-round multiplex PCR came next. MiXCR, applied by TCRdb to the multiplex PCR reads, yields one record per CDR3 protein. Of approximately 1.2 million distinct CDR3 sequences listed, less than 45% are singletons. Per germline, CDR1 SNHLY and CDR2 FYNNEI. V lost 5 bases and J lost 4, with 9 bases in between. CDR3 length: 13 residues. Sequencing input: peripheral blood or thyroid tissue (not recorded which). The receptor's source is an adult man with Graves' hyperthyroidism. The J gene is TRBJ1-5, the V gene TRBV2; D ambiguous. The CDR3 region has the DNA TGTGCCAGCAGTTTTGCGAGAAATCAGCCCCAGCATTTT. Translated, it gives CASSFARNQPQHF.